These 5 T cell receptor beta chains were sequenced from one sample in a study of blood T cell repertoires in COVID-19 (dated by TCRdb to 2020 to 2021). The library was obtained by the immunoSEQ multiplex PCR assay. What TCRdb holds here is the immuneACCESS table cut down to in-frame rearrangements. Part of the clones is not present; checked against another copy, under half of the missing clones reflect an unresolved V gene, and the others are unexplained. This sample holds 140,000 to 150,000 clones; over 75% were observed only once. Together, the top ten hold roughly 45% of the sample. The sample was peripheral blood. These receptors were taken from a human donor in a cohort sampled during active COVID-19.

This clone was picked up a small number of times. This sample includes further DNA sequences coding for the same CDR3. The rearrangement uses TRBV7-9 and TRBJ1-2; 7 nucleotides align to TRBD1. The CDR3 is made up of 12 amino acids. From germline, CDR1 is SEHNR and CDR2 FQNEAQ (reference sequence). V lost 1 base, J lost 8 bases, and 1 base stayed unmatched. This CDR3 reads CASSLEGGGYTF. CDR3 nucleotide sequence: TGTGCCAGCAGCTTAGAAGGGGGCGGCTACACCTTC. The full variable domain, in which reference TRBV7-9 and TRBJ1-2 provide the parts outside the CDR3, is DTGVSQNPRHKITKRGQNVTFRCDPISEHNRLYWYRQTLGQGPEFLTYFQNEAQLEKSRLLSDRFSAERPKGSFSTLEIQRTEQGDSAMYLCASSLEGGGYTFGSGTRLTVV.

The V gene is TRBV6-4, the J gene TRBJ1-5; perhaps TRBD1 as D (6 bases). CDR3 size: 20 residues. Trimming took off 4 bases at V and 4 bases at J, with 29 bases between the two ends. CDR1 is MRHNA, CDR2 SNTAGT, per germline. The CDR3 here is CASSGRTAAVPVSINQPQHF. The CDR3 DNA sequence: TGTGCCAGCAGTGGACGGACAGCCGCCGTCCCAGTTTCAATTAATCAGCCCCAGCATTTT.

This chain uses TRBV25-1 with TRBJ1-1, with D hard to call. Germline V gives CDR1 MGHDK, CDR2 SYGVNS. Trimming left V 6 bases short and J 1 base short, with 3 bases between. CDR3 length: 11 residues. The CDR3 nucleotides are TGTGCCAGCAGACAGAACACTGAAGCTTTCTTT. Translation: CASRQNTEAFF.

There are a few counts of this clone. The rearrangement uses TRBV25-1 and TRBJ1-6; 7 bases are shared with TRBD1. CDR3 length equals 15 residues. Germline V gives CDR1 MGHDK, CDR2 SYGVNS. V was pared by 2 bases and J by 6 bases, with 4 bases of the junction left unmatched. DNA for the CDR3: TGTGCCAGCAGTGAAAACAGGGGACCTAATTCACCCCTCCACTTT. Its protein product is CASSENRGPNSPLHF. The full variable domain, in which reference TRBV25-1 and TRBJ1-6 provide the parts outside the CDR3, is EADIYQTPRYLVIGTGKKITLECSQTMGHDKMYWYQQDPGMELHLIHYSYGVNSTEKGDLSSESTVSRIRTEHFPLTLESARPSHTSQYLCASSENRGPNSPLHFGNGTRLTVT.

This chain links TRBV24-1 with TRBJ2-3, with TRBD2 matching 7 bases. The CDR3 covers 15 residues. The V gene end was trimmed by 4 bases and the J gene end by 0 bases; junction bases not matched to a gene: 3. The germline V gene has CDR1 KGHDR and CDR2 SFDVKD. CDR3: CATSDSSGSTDTQYF. CDR3 coding DNA: TGTGCCACCAGTGACTCTAGCGGAAGCACAGATACGCAGTATTTT.